The sequence of this T cell receptor (beta chain) was determined in a study of shared clonotypes between healthy human individuals. Germline V lookup: CDR1 SGHRS, CDR2 YFSETQ. The CDR3 is 17 residues long. V gave up 4 bases and J gave up 1 base; unmatched junction bases: 8. Produced via immunoSEQ multiplex PCR; TCRdb's table is partial and in-frame only. The data hold some 1.5 million clones, with 96% observed a single time. This receptor was obtained from a man aged 30 to 45 in good health. The genes are TRBV5-1 and TRBJ1-5; 10 bases line up with TRBD1. The sequenced material came from naive CD4+ T cells sorted from blood. The subset here: CD45RA+ positively selected. In DNA form, the CDR3 reads TGCGCCAGCAGCATCGGGACAGGGGATTTGAGCAATCAGCCCCAGCATTTT. Protein sequence: CASSIGTGDLSNQPQHF.